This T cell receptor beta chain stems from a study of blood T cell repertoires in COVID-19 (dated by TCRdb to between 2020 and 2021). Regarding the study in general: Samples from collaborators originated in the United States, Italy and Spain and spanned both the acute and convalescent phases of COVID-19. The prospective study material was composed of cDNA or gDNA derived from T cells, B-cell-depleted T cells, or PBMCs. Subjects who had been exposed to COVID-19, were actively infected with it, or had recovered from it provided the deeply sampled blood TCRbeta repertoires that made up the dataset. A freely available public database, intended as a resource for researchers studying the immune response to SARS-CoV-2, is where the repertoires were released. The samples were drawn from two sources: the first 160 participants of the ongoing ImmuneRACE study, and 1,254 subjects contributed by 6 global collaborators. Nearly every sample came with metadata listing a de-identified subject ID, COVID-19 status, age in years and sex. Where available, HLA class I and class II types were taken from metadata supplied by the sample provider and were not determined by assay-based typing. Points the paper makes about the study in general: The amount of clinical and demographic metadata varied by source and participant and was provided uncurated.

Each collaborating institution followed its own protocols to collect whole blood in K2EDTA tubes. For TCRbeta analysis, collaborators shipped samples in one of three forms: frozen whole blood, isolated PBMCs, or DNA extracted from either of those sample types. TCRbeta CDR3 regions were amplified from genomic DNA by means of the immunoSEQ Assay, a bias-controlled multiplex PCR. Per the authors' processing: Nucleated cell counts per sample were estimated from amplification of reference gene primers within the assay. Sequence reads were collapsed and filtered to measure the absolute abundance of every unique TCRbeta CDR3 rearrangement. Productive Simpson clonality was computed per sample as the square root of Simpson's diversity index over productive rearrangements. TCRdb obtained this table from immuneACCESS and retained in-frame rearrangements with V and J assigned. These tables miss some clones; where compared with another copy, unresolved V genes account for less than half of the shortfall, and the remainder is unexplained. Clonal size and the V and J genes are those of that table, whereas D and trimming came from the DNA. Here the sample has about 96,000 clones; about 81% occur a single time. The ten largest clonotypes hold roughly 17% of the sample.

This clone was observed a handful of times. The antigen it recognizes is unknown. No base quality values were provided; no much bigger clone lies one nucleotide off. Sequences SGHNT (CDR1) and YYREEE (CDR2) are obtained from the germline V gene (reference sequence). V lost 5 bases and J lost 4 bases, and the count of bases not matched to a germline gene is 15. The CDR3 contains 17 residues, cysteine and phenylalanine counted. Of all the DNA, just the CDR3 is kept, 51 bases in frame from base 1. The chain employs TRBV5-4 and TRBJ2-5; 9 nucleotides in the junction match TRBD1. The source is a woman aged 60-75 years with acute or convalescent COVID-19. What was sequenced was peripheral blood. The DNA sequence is TGTGCCAGCAGGGCCTTGAGCAGGGACAGGGAGGGAGAGACCCAGTACTTC. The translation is CASRALSRDREGETQYF.